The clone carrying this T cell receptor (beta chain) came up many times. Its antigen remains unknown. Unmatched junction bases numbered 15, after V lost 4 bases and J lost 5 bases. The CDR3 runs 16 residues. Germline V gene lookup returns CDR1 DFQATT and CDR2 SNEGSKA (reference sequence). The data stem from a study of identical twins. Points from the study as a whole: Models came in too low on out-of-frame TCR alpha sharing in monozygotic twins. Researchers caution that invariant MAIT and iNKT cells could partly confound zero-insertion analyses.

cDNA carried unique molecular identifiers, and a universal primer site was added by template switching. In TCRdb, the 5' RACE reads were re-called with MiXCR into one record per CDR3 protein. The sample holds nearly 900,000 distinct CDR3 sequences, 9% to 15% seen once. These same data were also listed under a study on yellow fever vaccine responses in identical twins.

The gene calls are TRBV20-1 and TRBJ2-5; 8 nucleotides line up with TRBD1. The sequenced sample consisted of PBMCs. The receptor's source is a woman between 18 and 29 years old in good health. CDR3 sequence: CSATPPRTGMVETQYF. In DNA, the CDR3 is TGCAGTGCTACCCCGCCGAGGACAGGGATGGTGGAGACCCAGTACTTC.